The rows below give T cell receptor beta chains drawn from one sample of a study of cytomegalovirus exposure and HLA in healthy donors. Clones were sequenced by immunoSEQ multiplex PCR, and TCRdb holds only the in-frame ones, with some missing. This table holds about 90,000 clones, around 89% found once. Specimen: PBMCs. Receptors originate from a man between 18 and 29 years old in good health and CMV-seronegative. Each CDR3 is given without its conserved first and last residue. The D gene is left open where the match is weak.

v_call,cdr3_length,d_call,cdr3_aa
TRBV28,13,.,ASSFLLAGAETQY
TRBV11-2,11,.,ASSLHRLYEQY
TRBV5-1,11,.,ASSAPSRNGQF
TRBV7-2,17,TRBD1,ASSLQRGTAILNYYGYT
TRBV9,12,.,ASSVAGVNYGYT
TRBV18,12,.,ASSTDLNYNEQF
TRBV7-7,12,.,ASSLQGRQETQY
TRBV5-6,11,.,ASTSSGIDEQY
TRBV27,13,TRBD2,ASRRQKAGEYEQY
TRBV7-8,14,TRBD1,ASSAHDRGITQPQH
TRBV29-1,13,.,SVSGRDKTGNTIY
TRBV18,13,TRBD2,ASSPEGTRNHEQY
TRBV2,12,.,ATSYSLSTDTQY
TRBV7-2,12,TRBD1,ASSLDRGNYGYT
TRBV5-1,14,TRBD1,ASSRRQGSTPNEQF
TRBV5-4,12,TRBD2,ASSRGGLAWEQY
TRBV5-4,11,.,ASSFPGRGEQF
TRBV9,11,.,ASSAPDRQTQY
TRBV2,13,TRBD1,ASSEKGQANQPQH
TRBV5-1,13,TRBD2,ASSQREGNTGELF
TRBV11-3,13,TRBD2,ASSFSAGAYNEQF
TRBV7-9,13,TRBD1,ASTSTGVSPYEQY
TRBV29-1,15,TRBD2,SVEDPGGRARRETQY
TRBV9,11,.,ASSVGPHNEQF
TRBV6-4,8,.,ATITDTQY
TRBV7-9,10,.,SSSRAGQPQH
TRBV18,14,TRBD1,ASSKMPATGEWGYT
TRBV5-1,15,TRBD2,ASSGGLAGVSFNEQF
TRBV10-1,17,.,ASSESVLPRPGSSYEQY
TRBV11-3,14,.,ASSLGGGHGDNEQF
TRBV6-6,12,.,ASRDSYTNYGYT
TRBV7-2,15,.,ASSLSPGGASGNTIY
TRBV19,13,TRBD1,ASRTGQDRNSPLH
TRBV15,15,.,ATSRDRAGTSSYEQY
TRBV7-2,12,TRBD2,ASSPWGGNYEQY
TRBV5-1,14,TRBD1,ASSSQGAVYTDTQY
TRBV14,16,TRBD2,ASSQEFLWTSSTDTQY
TRBV27,11,.,ASSWGGNTEAF
TRBV13,11,.,ASSRGLNNEQF
TRBV16,12,TRBD1,ASSQRQGAYEQY
TRBV28,15,TRBD1,ASSRATSGTGSEKLF
TRBV9,11,.,ASSAEDGNTIY
TRBV11-2,14,TRBD2,ASRRPSGSTGGELF
TRBV5-4,15,TRBD2,ASSPLAGLAATGELF
TRBV2,13,.,ASKGVGILNTEAF
TRBV19,11,.,ASSTSGTHTQY
TRBV27,13,TRBD1,ASSSRTGGTYEQY
TRBV19,12,.,ASSSERSSYEQY
TRBV19,12,.,ASMTTESYQPQH
TRBV7-9,12,.,ASSPNTLGTEAF
TRBV11-1,14,TRBD1,ASSYLQGESSYEQY
TRBV18,11,.,ASSPGRQETQY
TRBV27,14,TRBD2,ASSFVTRGSSYEQY
TRBV2,15,.,ASSVLPHRTYNSPLH